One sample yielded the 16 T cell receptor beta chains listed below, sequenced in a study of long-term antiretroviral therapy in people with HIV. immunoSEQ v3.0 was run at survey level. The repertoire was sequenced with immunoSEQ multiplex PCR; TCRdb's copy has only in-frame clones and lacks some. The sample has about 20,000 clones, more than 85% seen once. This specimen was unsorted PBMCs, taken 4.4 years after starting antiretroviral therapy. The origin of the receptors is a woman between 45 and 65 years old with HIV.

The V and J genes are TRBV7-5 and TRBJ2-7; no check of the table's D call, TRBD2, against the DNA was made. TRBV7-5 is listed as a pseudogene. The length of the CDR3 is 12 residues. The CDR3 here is CARSPGRYEQYF. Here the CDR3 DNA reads TGTGCCAGAAGCCCTGGGAGGTACGAGCAGTACTTC.

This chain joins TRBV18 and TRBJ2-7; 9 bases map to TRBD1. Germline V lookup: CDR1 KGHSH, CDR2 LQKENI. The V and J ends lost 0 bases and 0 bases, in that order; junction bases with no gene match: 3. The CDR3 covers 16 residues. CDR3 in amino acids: CASSPPGQGLSYEQYF. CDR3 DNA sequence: TGTGCCAGCTCACCACCGGGACAGGGCCTCTCCTACGAGCAGTACTTC.

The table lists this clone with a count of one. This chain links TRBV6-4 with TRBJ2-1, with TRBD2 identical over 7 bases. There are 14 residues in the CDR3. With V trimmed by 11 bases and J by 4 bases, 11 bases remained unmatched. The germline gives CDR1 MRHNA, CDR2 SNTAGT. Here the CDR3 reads CAFIGQRDYNEQFF. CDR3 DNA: TGTGCCTTCATCGGGCAGCGGGATTACAATGAGCAGTTCTTC.

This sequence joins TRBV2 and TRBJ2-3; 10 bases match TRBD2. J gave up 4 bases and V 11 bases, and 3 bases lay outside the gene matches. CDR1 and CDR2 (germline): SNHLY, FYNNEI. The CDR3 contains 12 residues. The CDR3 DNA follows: TGTGCCGGTACTAGCGGGGCAGATACGCAGTATTTT. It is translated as CAGTSGADTQYF.

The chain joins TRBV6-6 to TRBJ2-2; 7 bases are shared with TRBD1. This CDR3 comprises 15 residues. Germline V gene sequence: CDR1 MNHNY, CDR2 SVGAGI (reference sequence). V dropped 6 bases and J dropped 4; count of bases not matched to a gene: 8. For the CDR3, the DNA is TGTGCCAGCAGCAAAAGACAGGGCAGCACCGGGGAGCTGTTTTTT. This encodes CASSKRQGSTGELFF.

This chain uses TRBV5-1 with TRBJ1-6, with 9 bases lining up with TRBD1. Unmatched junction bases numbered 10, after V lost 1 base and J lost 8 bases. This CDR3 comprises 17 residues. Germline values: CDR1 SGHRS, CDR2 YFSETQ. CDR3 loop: CASSLLLGQGLHSPLHF. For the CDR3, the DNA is TGCGCCAGCAGCTTGTTACTGGGACAGGGACTACATTCACCCCTCCACTTT.

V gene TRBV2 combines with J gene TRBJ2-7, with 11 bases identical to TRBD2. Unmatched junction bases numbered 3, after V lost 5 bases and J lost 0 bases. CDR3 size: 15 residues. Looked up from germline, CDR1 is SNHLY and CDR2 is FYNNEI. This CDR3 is CASSRGTSGSYEQYF. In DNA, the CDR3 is TGTGCCAGCAGTCGGGGGACTAGCGGCTCCTACGAGCAGTACTTC.

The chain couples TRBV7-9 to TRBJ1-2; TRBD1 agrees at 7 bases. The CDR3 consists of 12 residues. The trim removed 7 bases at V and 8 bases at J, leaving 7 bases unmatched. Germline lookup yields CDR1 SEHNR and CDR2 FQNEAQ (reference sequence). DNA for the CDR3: TGTGCCAGCACCCCGACAGGGCGCGGCTACACCTTC. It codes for CASTPTGRGYTF.

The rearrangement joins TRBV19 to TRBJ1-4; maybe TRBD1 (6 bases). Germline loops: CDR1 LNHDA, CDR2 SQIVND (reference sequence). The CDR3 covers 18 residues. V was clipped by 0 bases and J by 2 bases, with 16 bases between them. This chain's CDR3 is CASSIDSPGVVTNEKLFF. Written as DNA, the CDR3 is TGTGCCAGTAGTATAGATAGTCCAGGGGTGGTGACTAATGAAAAACTGTTTTTT.

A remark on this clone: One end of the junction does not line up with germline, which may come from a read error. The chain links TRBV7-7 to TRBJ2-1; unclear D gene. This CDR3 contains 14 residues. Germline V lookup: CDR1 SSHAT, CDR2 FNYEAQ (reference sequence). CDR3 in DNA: TGTGCTAGCAGCTTAGGAGACAACTACAATGAGCAGTTCTTC. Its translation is CASSLGDNYNEQFF.

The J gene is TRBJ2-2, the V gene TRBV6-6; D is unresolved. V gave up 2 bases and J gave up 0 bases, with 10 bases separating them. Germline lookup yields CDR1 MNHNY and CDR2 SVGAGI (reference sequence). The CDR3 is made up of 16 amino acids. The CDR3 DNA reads TGTGCCAGCAGTTACCCGGACGTCGCGAACACCGGGGAGCTGTTTTTT. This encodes CASSYPDVANTGELFF.

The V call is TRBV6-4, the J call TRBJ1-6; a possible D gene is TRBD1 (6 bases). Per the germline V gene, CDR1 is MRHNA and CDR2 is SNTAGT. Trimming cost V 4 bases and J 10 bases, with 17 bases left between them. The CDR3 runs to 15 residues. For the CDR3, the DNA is TGTGCCAGCAGTGTTCAGGGGAGGGGTCAATCACCCCTCCACTTT. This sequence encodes CASSVQGRGQSPLHF.

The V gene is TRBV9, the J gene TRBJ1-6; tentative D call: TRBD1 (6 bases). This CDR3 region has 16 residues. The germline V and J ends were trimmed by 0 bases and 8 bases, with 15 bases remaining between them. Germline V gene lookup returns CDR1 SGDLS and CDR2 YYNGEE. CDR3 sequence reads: CASSVGGAQADSPLHF. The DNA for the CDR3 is TGTGCCAGCAGCGTAGGGGGGGCGCAAGCTGATTCACCCCTCCACTTT.

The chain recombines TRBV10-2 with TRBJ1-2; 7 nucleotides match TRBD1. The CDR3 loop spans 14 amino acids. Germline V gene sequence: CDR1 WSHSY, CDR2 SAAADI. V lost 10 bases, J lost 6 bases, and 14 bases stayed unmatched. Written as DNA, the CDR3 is TGCGCCATCTCATCAAAGGGGGCCCCTGATGGCTACACCTTC. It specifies CAISSKGAPDGYTF.

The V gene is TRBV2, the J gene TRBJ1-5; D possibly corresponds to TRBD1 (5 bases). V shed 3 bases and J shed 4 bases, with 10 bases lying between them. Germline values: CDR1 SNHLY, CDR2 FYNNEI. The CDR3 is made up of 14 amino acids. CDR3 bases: TGTGCCAGCAGTGAGGGACTAGGGAATCAGCCCCAGCATTTT. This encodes CASSEGLGNQPQHF.

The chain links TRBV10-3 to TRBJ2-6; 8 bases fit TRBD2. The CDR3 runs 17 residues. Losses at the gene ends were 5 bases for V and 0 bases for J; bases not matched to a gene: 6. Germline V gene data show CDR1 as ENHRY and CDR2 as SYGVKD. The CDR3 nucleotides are TGTGCCATCAGTTCACTAGCGGTTTACTCTGGGGCCAACGTCCTGACTTTC. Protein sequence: CAISSLAVYSGANVLTF.